The 4 T cell receptor beta chains below were found in one sample sequenced in a study of cytomegalovirus exposure and HLA in healthy donors. Generated by immunoSEQ multiplex PCR, the TCRdb table keeps only in-frame clones and is missing some. The sample has a few hundred thousand clones, approximately 86% seen once. Input material: PBMCs. Source of these receptors: a woman under 30 in good health and CMV-seronegative.

V gene TRBV4-1 combines with J gene TRBJ2-1, with 13 bases fitting TRBD2. This CDR3 comprises 16 residues. The trim removed 1 base at V and 8 bases at J, leaving 5 bases unmatched. Germline values: CDR1 MGHRA, CDR2 YSYEKL. The CDR3 protein is CASSQVGTSGAYEQFF. The CDR3 coding sequence is TGCGCCAGCAGCCAAGTGGGGACTAGCGGGGCCTATGAGCAGTTCTTC.

V and J are TRBV10-2 and TRBJ2-7; D gene uncertain. The CDR3 spans 12 residues. Germline CDR1 WSHSY, CDR2 SAAADI. V gave up 3 bases and J gave up 4 bases, with 7 bases separating them. CDR3 region: CASSDPQYEQYF. The CDR3 bases are TGCGCCAGCAGTGACCCGCAGTACGAGCAGTACTTC.

The chain combines TRBV9 with TRBJ2-3, with 9 nucleotides matching TRBD2. The CDR3 is 16 residues long. CDR1 and CDR2 (germline): SGDLS, YYNGEE. The junction had 7 bases not matched to a gene; V was cut back by 0 bases and J by 5 bases. This chain's CDR3 is CASSVEGGRAGDTQYF. The CDR3 region has the DNA TGTGCCAGCAGCGTAGAAGGCGGGAGGGCCGGAGATACGCAGTATTTT.

This clone was detected only once. The chain uses TRBV18 and TRBJ1-4, with TRBD1 as a possible D gene (5 bases). This CDR3 spans 11 amino acids. The V and J ends lost 4 bases and 12 bases respectively, with 9 bases between them. Germline lookup yields CDR1 KGHSH and CDR2 LQKENI. CDR3 bases: TGTGCCAGCTCACTAGCCAGGGAACTGTTTTTT. It yields the protein CASSLARELFF.